These 13 T cell receptor beta chains originate from one sample sequenced in a study of shared clonotypes between healthy human individuals (dated by TCRdb to the early 2020s). Receptor libraries were prepared by the immunoSEQ multiplex PCR assay. TCRdb stores this immuneACCESS table with in-frame sequences only. Part of the clones is absent; in the studies checked, under half of the shortfall reflects unresolved V genes, and no reason is known for the rest. The table for this sample lists 1,400,000 or so clones; about 98.5% of them were counted only once. The ten most abundant clones make up 0.36% of the sample. The sample comprised naive CD4+ T cells sorted from blood. The sample's cell subset or site label, in plain terms: CD45RA+ positively selected. Receptors were obtained from a man under 40 in good health.

This chain connects TRBV5-4 to TRBJ2-1; TRBD2 matches at 8 bases. The CDR3 consists of 16 residues. V shed 5 bases, J shed 1 base, and the junction held 8 bases outside the gene matches. The germline CDR1 and CDR2 sequences are SGHNT and YYREEE (reference sequence). The CDR3 DNA is TGTGCCAGCAGAGAAAAGACTAGCGAATCCTACAATGAGCAGTTCTTC. Protein sequence: CASREKTSESYNEQFF. Drawing the rest from reference TRBV5-4 and TRBJ2-1, the complete variable domain is ETGVTQSPTHLIKTRGQQVTLRCSSQSGHNTVSWYQQALGQGPQFIFQYYREEENGRGNFPPRFSGLQFPNYSSELNVNALELDDSALYLCASREKTSESYNEQFFGPGTRLTVL.

The chain recombines TRBV5-1 with TRBJ2-1; 9 positions match TRBD1. CDR3 length: 15 residues. V lost 2 bases to trimming and J lost 9 bases; unmatched junction nucleotides: 9. Germline CDR1 SGHRS, CDR2 YFSETQ. The CDR3 coding sequence is TGCGCCAGCAGCTTCCGCGAACAGGGGGCCGGTGAGCAGTTCTTC. Translated: CASSFREQGAGEQFF.

The chain uses TRBV29-1 and TRBJ2-3; possibly TRBD1 for D (6 bases). The CDR3 runs 13 residues. Germline V gives CDR1 SQVTM, CDR2 ANQGSEA. V was trimmed by 3 bases and J by 2 bases, leaving 9 bases between them. CDR3 sequence: CSVDGQPTDTQYF. The CDR3 DNA is TGCAGCGTTGATGGACAGCCCACAGATACGCAGTATTTT.

The chain couples TRBV28 to TRBJ2-7, with a weak D call TRBD1 (7 bases). Trimming pared 7 bases from V and 0 bases from J, leaving 13 bases between. Looked up from germline, CDR1 is MDHEN and CDR2 is SYDVKM. The CDR3 has 14 amino acids. CDR3 loop: CASMGGQSSYEQYF. The CDR3 DNA sequence: TGTGCCAGCATGGGGGGACAGAGCTCCTACGAGCAGTACTTC.

This chain joins TRBV11-2 and TRBJ2-1; TRBD2 might be the D (6 bases). Per the germline V gene, CDR1 is SGHAT and CDR2 is FQNNGV. Trimming left V 3 bases short and J 8 bases short, with 23 bases between. The CDR3 consists of 17 residues. CDR3: CASSLAVRVAGYYEQFF. For the CDR3, the DNA is TGTGCCAGCAGCTTGGCCGTACGTGTGGCGGGGTACTATGAGCAGTTCTTC. Together with reference TRBV11-2 and TRBJ2-1, the CDR3 gives the full variable domain: EAGVAQSPRYKIIEKRQSVAFWCNPISGHATLYWYQQILGQGPKLLIQFQNNGVVDDSQLPKDRFSAERLKGVDSTLKIQPAKLEDSAVYLCASSLAVRVAGYYEQFFGPGTRLTVL.

In nucleotides, the CDR3 is TGTGCCAGCATCCAGCAGGGGGCGGCCTACAATGAGCAGTTCTTC. Translating it yields CASIQQGAAYNEQFF. The J gene is TRBJ2-1, the V gene TRBV7-8; 8 bases align to TRBD1. The length of the CDR3 is 15 residues. CDR1 and CDR2 (germline): SGHVS, FQNEAQ. V was pared by 7 bases and J by 2 bases, with 7 bases of the junction left unmatched. Full variable domain (rest looked up from reference TRBV7-8 and TRBJ2-1): GAGVSQSPRYKVAKRGQDVALRCDPISGHVSLFWYQQALGQGPEFLTYFQNEAQLDKSGLPSDRFFAERPEGSVSTLKIQRTQQEDSAVYLCASIQQGAAYNEQFFGPGTRLTVL.

The chain combines TRBV4-2 with TRBJ2-7, with 9 bases identical to TRBD2. With 0 bases clipped from V and 7 bases from J, the junction kept 7 bases outside the gene matches. This CDR3 has 15 amino acids. Germline V gives CDR1 LGHNA, CDR2 YNFKEQ. The CDR3 nucleotides read TGTGCCAGCAGCCAAGATCTTGGGCTAGCGGGGGAGCAGTACTTC. This codes for CASSQDLGLAGEQYF.

Of note for this clone: This specimen includes other DNA sequences encoding the same CDR3. The rearrangement uses TRBV5-1 and TRBJ1-2, with 8 bases aligning to TRBD1. V was pared by 4 bases and J by 0 bases, with 5 bases of the junction left unmatched. Germline loops: CDR1 SGHRS, CDR2 YFSETQ. This CDR3 is built from 15 residues. In DNA form, the CDR3 reads TGCGCCAGCAGCACTGGACAGGGAGCTAACTATGGCTACACCTTC. Translating gives CASSTGQGANYGYTF.

The chain is built from TRBV28 and TRBJ1-5, with D maybe TRBD1 (5 bases). The V end lost 3 bases, the J end lost 0 bases, and 21 bases lay between the germline ends. This CDR3 is built from 19 residues. Germline V CDR1 and CDR2: MDHEN, SYDVKM. CDR3 in amino acids: CASSFPTGYRWSSNQPQHF. The CDR3 nucleotides read TGTGCCAGCAGTTTTCCCACAGGCTATCGCTGGTCTAGCAATCAGCCCCAGCATTTT.

The chain links TRBV5-1 to TRBJ1-2; D gene uncertain. The CDR3 sequence is 13 residues long. Germline CDR1 is SGHRS and CDR2 is YFSETQ. Trimming took off 1 base at V and 6 bases at J, with 10 bases between the two ends. CDR3 region: CASSLFGVDGYTF. DNA for the CDR3: TGCGCCAGCAGCTTGTTTGGGGTAGATGGCTACACCTTC.

The chain combines TRBV18 with TRBJ2-3; TRBD2 matches 9 bases. Losses at the gene ends were 0 bases for V and 2 bases for J; bases not matched to a gene: 3. This CDR3 is 16 amino acids long. Germline CDR1 KGHSH, CDR2 LQKENI. CDR3 DNA sequence: TGTGCCAGCTCACCACCTAGCGGGAGATTCACAGATACGCAGTATTTT. Its translation: CASSPPSGRFTDTQYF.

The chain couples TRBV10-3 to TRBJ2-1; D is perhaps TRBD1 (5 bases). Trimming left V 7 bases short and J 0 bases short, with 10 bases between. The CDR3 is 14 amino acids. From germline, CDR1 is ENHRY and CDR2 SYGVKD. CDR3 protein: CAIMGRGSYNEQFF. The DNA for the CDR3 is TGTGCCATCATGGGAAGGGGCTCCTACAATGAGCAGTTCTTC.

The CDR3 reads CASSPGISNSGANVLTF. The CDR3, as DNA: TGTGCCAGCAGCCCAGGGATTTCCAACTCTGGGGCCAACGTCCTGACTTTC. The chain has TRBV9 and TRBJ2-6, with D maybe TRBD1 (5 bases). The V end was cut by 4 bases, the J end by 0 bases, with 14 bases between. The CDR3 has 17 residues. CDR1 is SGDLS, CDR2 YYNGEE, per germline. Together with reference TRBV9 and TRBJ2-6, the CDR3 gives the full variable domain: DSGVTQTPKHLITATGQRVTLRCSPRSGDLSVYWYQQSLDQGLQFLIQYYNGEERAKGNILERFSAQQFPDLHSELNLSSLELGDSALYFCASSPGISNSGANVLTFGAGSRLTVL.